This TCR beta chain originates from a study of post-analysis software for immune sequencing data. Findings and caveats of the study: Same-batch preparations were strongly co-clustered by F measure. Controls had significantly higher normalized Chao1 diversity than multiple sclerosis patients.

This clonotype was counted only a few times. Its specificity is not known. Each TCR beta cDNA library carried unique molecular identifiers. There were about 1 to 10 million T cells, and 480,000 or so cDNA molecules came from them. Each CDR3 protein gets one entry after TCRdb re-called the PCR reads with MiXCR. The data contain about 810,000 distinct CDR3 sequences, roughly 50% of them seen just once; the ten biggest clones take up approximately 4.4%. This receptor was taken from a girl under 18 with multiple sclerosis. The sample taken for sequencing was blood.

The CDR3: CASSVGGTGSDEQYF. The CDR3 DNA reads TGTGCCAGCAGCGTAGGGGGGACAGGGAGCGACGAGCAGTACTTC. The rearrangement joins TRBV9 to TRBJ2-7; 9 bases align to TRBD1. The CDR3 runs 15 residues. Germline assignment: CDR1 SGDLS and CDR2 YYNGEE. V dropped 0 bases and J dropped 5; count of bases not matched to a gene: 6.